This is a list of T cell receptor beta chains from one sample in a study of beta chain features in type 1 diabetes. TCRdb's table, derived via immunoSEQ multiplex PCR, lists solely in-frame clones and lacks some. The data show hundreds of thousands of clones, over 8.5% seen once. The sequencing sample was made of naive CD4+ T cells from blood. The receptor source for this set is a woman in her late teens or twenties in good health. CDR3s include the opening cysteine and the closing phenylalanine or tryptophan. The D gene is left open where the match is weak. The size of a clone is reported for some rows only, either as once, few or many, or as a class for expanded clones.

j_gene | abundance | d_gene | v_gene | CDR3aa | CDR3nt
TRBJ1-6 | few | - | TRBV15 | CATSRTPGGLDNSPLHF | TGTGCCACCAGCCGTACCCCCGGGGGACTTGATAATTCACCCCTCCACTTT
TRBJ2-5 | - | - | TRBV6-5 | CASSLEETQYF | TGTGCCAGCAGTTTAGAAGAGACCCAGTACTTC
TRBJ2-1 | few | TRBD2 | TRBV7-2 | CASSSTLAGGAIGEQFF | TGTGCCAGCAGCTCTACTCTAGCGGGAGGAGCAATAGGTGAGCAGTTCTTC
TRBJ2-5 | few | TRBD1 | TRBV4-1 | CASSQDGQGFETQYF | TGCGCCAGCAGCCAAGACGGACAGGGGTTTGAGACCCAGTACTTC
TRBJ2-7 | - | - | TRBV11-2 | CASSFGAGSYEQYF | TGTGCCAGCAGCTTTGGCGCAGGCTCCTACGAGCAGTACTTC
TRBJ2-2 | few | TRBD1 | TRBV2 | CASSGQGTGELFF | TGTGCCAGCAGCGGACAGGGCACCGGGGAGCTGTTTTTT
TRBJ2-3 | few | - | TRBV30 | CAWSQRGLGTDTQYF | TGTGCCTGGAGTCAGAGGGGACTCGGTACAGATACGCAGTATTTT
TRBJ1-4 | few | - | TRBV7-6 | CASSPSVPQDVNEKLFF | TGTGCCAGCAGCCCCAGCGTTCCACAGGACGTTAATGAAAAACTGTTTTTT
TRBJ1-1 | few | - | TRBV5-4 | CASSLYRANTEAFF | TGTGCCAGCAGCTTGTACAGGGCGAACACTGAAGCTTTCTTT
TRBJ1-1 | - | TRBD1 | TRBV14 | CASSQRTGGLYTEAFF | TGTGCCAGCAGCCAACGGACAGGCGGTTTGTACACTGAAGCTTTCTTT
TRBJ2-7 | - | TRBD1 | TRBV10-3 | CAISDRDRAPYEQYF | TGTGCCATCAGTGACCGAGACAGGGCTCCCTACGAGCAGTACTTC
TRBJ2-3 | - | TRBD2 | TRBV7-8 | CASSSSRGLAGEDDRDTQYF | TGTGCCAGCAGCTCCAGTCGGGGACTAGCGGGAGAGGATGATAGAGATACGCAGTATTTT
TRBJ2-7 | few | TRBD2 | TRBV13 | CASRQSGGYEQYF | TGTGCCAGCAGACAAAGCGGGGGGTACGAGCAGTACTTC
TRBJ2-1 | - | - | TRBV7-9 | CASSLSLNEQFF | TGTGCCAGCAGCTTATCTTTAAATGAGCAGTTCTTC